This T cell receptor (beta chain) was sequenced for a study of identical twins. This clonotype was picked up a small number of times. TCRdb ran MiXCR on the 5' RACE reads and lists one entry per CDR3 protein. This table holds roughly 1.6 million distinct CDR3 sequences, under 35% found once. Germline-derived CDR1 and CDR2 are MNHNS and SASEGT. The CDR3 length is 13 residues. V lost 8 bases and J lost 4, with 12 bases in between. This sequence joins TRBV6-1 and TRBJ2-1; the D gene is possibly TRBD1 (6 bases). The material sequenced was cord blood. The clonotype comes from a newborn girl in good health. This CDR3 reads CASRTELYNEQFF. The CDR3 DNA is TGTGCCAGCCGGACAGAGCTTTACAATGAGCAGTTCTTC.